This TCR beta chain was captured by sequencing in a study of blood T cell repertoires in COVID-19. Trimming at V came to 4 bases and at J to 3 bases, leaving 8 bases not matched to a gene. There are 15 residues in the CDR3. Germline CDR1 is SQVTM and CDR2 is ANQGSEA. Sequencing was performed with immunoSEQ multiplex PCR; in TCRdb, only in-frame clones are kept and a portion is missing. The sample consists of nearly 350,000 clones, around nine tenths of them appearing once. The V call is TRBV29-1, the J call TRBJ1-3, with 8 bases fitting TRBD1. Sequenced: peripheral blood. The source is a woman aged 18-30 years who had recovered from COVID-19. The CDR3 coding sequence is TGCAGCGTTGGAACGCTAACAGGGGGTGGAAACACCATATATTTT. Protein: CSVGTLTGGGNTIYF. The full variable domain, with the rest looked up from reference TRBV29-1 and TRBJ1-3, is SAVISQKPSRDICQRGTSLTIQCQVDSQVTMMFWYRQQPGQSLTLIATANQGSEATYESGFVIDKFPISRPNLTFSTLTVSNMSPEDSSIYLCSVGTLTGGGNTIYFGEGSWLTVV.